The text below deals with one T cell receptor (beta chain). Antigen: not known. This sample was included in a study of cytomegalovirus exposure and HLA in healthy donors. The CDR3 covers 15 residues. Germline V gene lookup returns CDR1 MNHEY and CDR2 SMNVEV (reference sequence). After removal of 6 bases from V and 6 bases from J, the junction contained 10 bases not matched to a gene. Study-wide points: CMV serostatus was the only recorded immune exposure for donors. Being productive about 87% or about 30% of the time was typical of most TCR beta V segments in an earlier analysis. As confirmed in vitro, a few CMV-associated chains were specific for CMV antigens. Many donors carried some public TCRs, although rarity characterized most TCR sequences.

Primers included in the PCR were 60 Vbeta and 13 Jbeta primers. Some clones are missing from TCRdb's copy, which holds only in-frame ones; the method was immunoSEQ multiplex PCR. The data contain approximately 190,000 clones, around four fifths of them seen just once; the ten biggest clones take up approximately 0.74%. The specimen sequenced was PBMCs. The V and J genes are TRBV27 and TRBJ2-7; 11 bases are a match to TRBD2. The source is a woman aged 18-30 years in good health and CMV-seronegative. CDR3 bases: TGTGCCAGCAGCCCCTCCGGGACTAGCGGTGGCGAGCAGTACTTC. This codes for CASSPSGTSGGEQYF.